This is a list of T cell receptor beta chains from one sample in a study of blood T cell repertoires in COVID-19. The protocol was immunoSEQ multiplex PCR, while the TCRdb copy is restricted to in-frame clones and leaves out a portion. The table records approximately 53,000 clones, around 86% of them present only once. The source material was peripheral blood. Receptors were obtained from a woman of 80 years or more with COVID-19, enrolled during active disease. CDR3s include the opening cysteine and the closing phenylalanine or tryptophan. D genes are given only for firm matches. Clone size, where shown, is once, few, many, or a class for clones that have expanded.

J gene | V gene | D gene | clone size | CDR3 protein | CDR3 DNA
TRBJ1-2 | TRBV18 | TRBD1 | - | CASSPDRGVDGYTF | TGTGCCAGCTCACCCGACAGGGGGGTGGATGGCTACACCTTC
TRBJ1-4 | TRBV28 | TRBD1 | - | CASKLPGQVNEKLFF | TGTGCCAGCAAGCTACCGGGACAGGTTAATGAAAAACTGTTTTTT
TRBJ2-3 | TRBV19 | - | - | CASRGGTDTQYF | TGTGCCAGTAGGGGAGGCACAGATACGCAGTATTTT
TRBJ2-5 | TRBV5-8 | TRBD2 | - | CASSPGTSGSQETQYF | TGTGCCAGCAGCCCTGGGACTAGCGGGAGCCAAGAGACCCAGTACTTC
TRBJ1-2 | TRBV15 | - | - | CATSRDQGYHGYTF | TGTGCCACCAGCAGAGATCAGGGCTACCATGGCTACACCTTC
TRBJ2-3 | TRBV6-4 | - | - | CASSVASYTDTQYF | TGTGCCAGCAGTGTCGCGAGTTACACAGATACGCAGTATTTT
TRBJ1-1 | TRBV7-9 | - | - | CASSSGVDTEAFF | TGTGCCAGCAGCTCAGGGGTGGACACTGAAGCTTTCTTT
TRBJ2-2 | TRBV9 | TRBD1 | - | CASRPTGGTGELFF | TGTGCCAGCAGGCCCACAGGGGGCACCGGGGAGCTGTTTTTT
TRBJ2-3 | TRBV27 | - | - | CASTLVAAGTDTQYF | TGTGCCAGCACCCTAGTCGCGGCAGGCACAGATACGCAGTATTTT
TRBJ2-1 | TRBV11-2 | - | once | CASSPGGGGSHNEQFF | TGTGCCAGCAGCCCGGGGGGCGGAGGAAGCCACAATGAGCAGTTCTTC
TRBJ1-5 | TRBV7-9 | TRBD1 | - | CASSRDRGLGAQHF | TGTGCCAGCAGCCGCGACAGGGGGCTGGGAGCCCAGCATTTT
TRBJ1-5 | TRBV18 | - | - | CASSDKGNSRSNQPQHF | TGTGCCAGCTCAGATAAGGGGAACAGTCGTAGCAATCAGCCCCAGCATTTT
TRBJ2-3 | TRBV18 | - | - | CASSPPQAFSTDTQYF | TGTGCCAGCTCACCACCGCAGGCCTTCAGCACAGATACGCAGTATTTT
TRBJ1-3 | TRBV25-1 | TRBD1 | - | CASSETGQGIAGNTIYF | TGTGCCAGCAGTGAGACGGGACAGGGAATAGCTGGAAACACCATATATTTT
TRBJ2-7 | TRBV7-9 | - | few | CASSSGGREPYEQYF | TGTGCCAGCAGCTCCGGGGGGCGGGAACCCTACGAGCAGTACTTC
TRBJ2-7 | TRBV5-1 | - | - | CASSLRWGVLNYEQYF | TGCGCCAGCAGCTTGCGTTGGGGAGTCCTTAACTACGAGCAGTACTTC
TRBJ1-5 | TRBV6-1 | - | - | CASSDDSRGNNQPQHF | TGTGCCAGCAGTGACGATTCGAGAGGGAACAATCAGCCCCAGCATTTT
TRBJ2-3 | TRBV4-1 | TRBD2 | - | CASSLSGTTSTDTQYF | TGCGCCAGCAGCCTCTCCGGGACTACGAGCACAGATACGCAGTATTTT
TRBJ1-1 | TRBV9 | - | - | CASSASGTSNTEAFF | TGTGCCAGCAGCGCTTCCGGGACATCGAACACTGAAGCTTTCTTT
TRBJ2-7 | TRBV6-6 | - | - | CASRGTSEYEQYF | TGTGCCAGCAGGGGGACTTCTGAATACGAGCAGTACTTC
TRBJ2-3 | TRBV6-2/TRBV6-3 | - | - | CASSRTPGVDTQYF | TGTGCCAGCAGTCGCACCCCCGGGGTGGATACGCAGTATTTT
TRBJ1-2 | TRBV28 | TRBD1 | - | CASSTGQAGGYGYTF | TGTGCCAGCAGTACCGGACAGGCCGGCGGCTATGGCTACACCTTC
TRBJ2-7 | TRBV4-2 | TRBD2 | - | CASSQDLGLAATYEQYF | TGTGCCAGCAGCCAAGATCTTGGACTAGCGGCTACCTACGAGCAGTACTTC
TRBJ2-1 | TRBV19 | TRBD2 | - | CASSRVSGLASVGTYNEQFF | TGTGCCAGTAGTAGAGTTTCCGGACTAGCGTCGGTAGGCACCTACAATGAGCAGTTCTTC
TRBJ1-1 | TRBV7-9 | - | - | CASSSPYRNTEAFF | TGTGCCAGCAGTTCCCCCTACAGGAACACTGAAGCTTTCTTT